Following are 9 T cell receptor beta chains from one sample sequenced in a study of blood T cell repertoires in COVID-19. Libraries were prepared by immunoSEQ multiplex PCR; TCRdb keeps only in-frame clonotypes and omits some of them. The sample lists some 140,000 clones, about 85% occurring once. Sequencing was done on a sample of peripheral blood. These TCRs come from a man in his 60s with COVID-19, enrolled during active disease.

This rearrangement joins TRBV7-9 to TRBJ2-1, with 8 positions matching TRBD2. Looked up from germline, CDR1 is SEHNR and CDR2 is FQNEAQ (reference sequence). The V segment lost 5 bases and the J segment 9 bases; nucleotides outside the gene matches: 12. CDR3 size: 15 residues. The CDR3 nucleotides read TGTGCCAGCAGCACTCGGGAGGGTCCTGTTGTTGAGCAGTTCTTC. As protein: CASSTREGPVVEQFF.

The rearrangement links TRBV4-3 to TRBJ1-5, with D unclear. This CDR3 is 13 amino acids long. With 1 base removed from V and 9 bases from J, the gap between germline ends came to 10 bases. Germline V lookup: CDR1 LGHNA, CDR2 YSLEER. The CDR3 sequence: CASSQVIEGPQHF. DNA of the CDR3: TGCGCCAGCAGCCAAGTTATAGAGGGGCCCCAGCATTTT.

This clone came up once. The chain carries TRBV3-1 (or the pseudogene TRBV3-2) and TRBJ2-1; the match to TRBD1 covers 9 bases. This CDR3 region has 15 residues. The germline V gene has CDR1 LGHDT and CDR2 YNNKEL (reference sequence). J was trimmed by 7 bases and V by 4 bases; bases with no gene match: 8. The CDR3 nucleotides are TGTGCCAGCAGCCTTCCACAGGGGGCGCGGAATGAGCAGTTCTTC. Translation gives CASSLPQGARNEQFF.

The chain joins TRBV4-3 to TRBJ1-6, with D hard to call. CDR1 and CDR2 (germline): LGHNA, YSLEER. This CDR3 spans 15 amino acids. Trimming left V 0 bases short and J 7 bases short, with 10 bases between. The CDR3 sequence is CASSQDPAGNSPLHF. The CDR3, as DNA: TGCGCCAGCAGCCAAGATCCGGCGGGAAATTCACCCCTCCACTTT.

V and J are TRBV3-1 (or the pseudogene TRBV3-2) and TRBJ2-7; 9 bases are a match to TRBD2. There are 15 residues in the CDR3. Germline CDR1 and CDR2: LGHDT and YNNKEL (reference sequence). V was clipped by 1 base and J by 3 bases; unmatched bases: 4. The CDR3 nucleotides are TGTGCCAGCAGCCAAGGGCGGGGGGGGAGCTACGAGCAGTACTTC. Translating gives CASSQGRGGSYEQYF.

The V gene is TRBV6-5, the J gene TRBJ2-7; 14 bases line up with TRBD2. Per the germline V gene, CDR1 is MNHEY and CDR2 is SVGAGI. Losses at the gene ends were 5 bases for V and 6 bases for J; bases not matched to a gene: 3. The CDR3 runs to 14 residues. The DNA for the CDR3 is TGTGCCAGCAGTCGAGGGACTAGCGGGGGCGAGCAGTACTTC. Residues: CASSRGTSGGEQYF.

The chain uses TRBV4-3 and TRBJ2-2; D might be TRBD1 (5 bases). Trimming removed 2 bases at V and 5 bases at J, with 12 bases between. Germline V CDR1 and CDR2: LGHNA, YSLEER. This CDR3 has 15 residues. Here the CDR3 DNA reads TGCGCCAGCAGCCAATGGCAGGGCAAAACCGGGGAGCTGTTTTTT. Amino acid sequence: CASSQWQGKTGELFF.

This sequence joins TRBV19 and TRBJ2-5; D is possibly TRBD2 (6 bases). The CDR3 has 17 residues. Between the trimmed V and J ends, which lost 8 bases and 4 bases, there was a span of 26 bases. Per the germline V gene, CDR1 is LNHDA and CDR2 is SQIVND (reference sequence). CDR3 DNA: TGTGCCAGTCACCCCTCCGGAGGGCGGGGAAGCGGAGAGACCCAGTACTTC. Its protein product is CASHPSGGRGSGETQYF.

This clone was picked up one time. This chain uses TRBV11-3 with TRBJ2-1, with TRBD1 matching over 12 bases. The length of the CDR3 is 17 residues. Trimming took 0 bases from V and 7 from J; bases not matched to a gene: 7. Germline lookup yields CDR1 SGHNT and CDR2 YENEEA. DNA for the CDR3: TGTGCCAGCAGCTTAGATTGGGGACAGGGGGCTTGGAATGAGCAGTTCTTC. Its translation: CASSLDWGQGAWNEQFF.